This T cell receptor (beta chain) derives from a study of identical twins (dated by TCRdb to the mid-2010s). For context, the study as a whole: To test whether fetal clonotypes persist, this study deep-sequenced TCR alpha and beta repertoires from monozygotic twins, from unrelated adults of various ages, and from cord blood. To rule out contamination, the twin experiments were replicated at different times with different library preparation protocols. Broader findings and caveats from the paper: Compared with coincidental sharing between unrelated individuals, an excess of low generation-probability sequences was observed among out-of-frame TCR alpha sequences shared between twins. A weaker excess of twin sharing was found in beta out-of-frame sequences because the signal-to-noise ratio was lowered by fewer shared sequences. Out-of-frame TCR alpha sharing in monozygotic twins was systematically underestimated by recombination models, whereas sharing between unrelated individuals was in agreement with the recombination models. Because the same donors could not be followed over many years, conclusions were based on cross-sectional statistical analysis. Abundant cord blood beta clonotypes had fewer insertions, young adult naive repertoires showed a similar but weaker trend, and memory repertoires showed no such trend. Zero-insertion analyses could be partly confounded by invariant T cells such as MAIT and iNKT, although diverse VJ usage argued against such confounding for most clonotypes.

To note about this clonotype: Its antigen is currently not known. Per-base quality was not reported, and no clone a single base away is much larger than it.

Trimming takes 1 base from V and 7 bases from J, and the germline ends sit 11 bases apart. In the germline V gene, CDR1 corresponds to SGHRS and CDR2 to YFSETQ. Including the terminal cysteine and phenylalanine, the CDR3 comprises 13 residues. The kept DNA is CDR3 alone, 39 bases in frame from the first base. All donors were healthy Caucasians. The researchers also sequenced three unrelated adults who were not twins: a male aged 18 to 29, a male aged 50 to 59, and a female aged 50 to 59. Miltenyi CD45RO+ enrichment and human naive T-cell isolation kits were used to isolate memory (CD45RO+) and naive T cells from PBMC. Library preparation used 5' RACE. The sequencer listed for this sample is Illumina HiSeq 2000. A universal primer binding site was added through template switching, and the final cDNA carried a unique molecular identifier so that TCR cDNA molecules could be counted accurately. Specific primers in the conserved constant-segment region were used to synthesize first-strand cDNA for the TCR alpha and beta chains. To control for contamination, each cDNA library was double barcoded with a SMART-Mk sample barcode plus Illumina barcodes. Two successive PCR steps introduced TruSeq adapter sequences along with Illumina sample barcodes. Sequencing of the TCR alpha and beta cDNA libraries was done on the Illumina HiSeq platform using custom primers. Per the authors' processing: Unique molecular identifiers were extracted from raw reads with MiGEC, and CDR3 positions were determined with MiXCR. For each individual, recombination models were inferred using an EM algorithm with the repgenHMM and IGoR tools. Shared clonotypes were analyzed with the tcR package in R, and sharing was normalized by the product of cloneset sizes. To study raw recombination without the effects of thymic and clonal selection, out-of-frame nonproductive sequences were analyzed. TCRdb's own reprocessing of the public reads used fastp at Q25 and MiXCR and kept productive beta chains. Each entry is one CDR3 protein sequence, shown with its most common DNA and genes. The V and J calls, along with clone size, are taken from TCRdb and not from the paper's own processing. Here the sample has around 370,000 distinct CDR3 sequences; roughly 10% occur a single time. Approximately 8.9% of the sample is taken by the ten largest.

This receptor was taken from a woman aged 45-65 years in good health. Sequenced sample: naive T cells sorted from blood. Per the publication, the cell subset or site label means: cells isolated with a human naive T-cell isolation kit. The sequence is built from TRBV5-1 and TRBJ2-5, with the D gene call left open. The DNA reads TGCGCCAGCAGCTTGTCGGCCTCAGGGACCCAGTACTTC. This yields the protein CASSLSASGTQYF.